Shown below are 9 T cell receptor beta chains from a single sample sequenced in a study of cytomegalovirus exposure and HLA in healthy donors. Researchers ran the PCR with 60 Vbeta and 13 Jbeta primers. Using immunoSEQ multiplex PCR, the repertoire was profiled, and TCRdb retains in-frame clones only, with some absent. Among 110,000 to 150,000 clones listed, around 75% were seen once. Material for sequencing was PBMCs. The receptor set was obtained from a woman aged 25 to 39 in good health and CMV-seronegative.

CDR3 sequence reads: CATSRDSSGYTF. CDR3 in DNA: TGTGCCACCAGCAGAGATAGCAGTGGCTACACCTTC. J is TRBJ1-2 and V is TRBV15; D is undetermined. The CDR3 consists of 12 residues. V lost 0 bases, J lost 7 bases, and 6 bases lay in between. CDR1 is LNHNV and CDR2 is YYDKDF in the germline V gene (reference sequence).

V and J are TRBV5-5 and TRBJ2-7, with 8 bases lining up with TRBD1. Germline assignment: CDR1 SGHKS and CDR2 YYEKEE (reference sequence). V lost 2 bases and J lost 1; bases outside the gene matches: 2. The CDR3 runs to 14 residues. The CDR3 coding sequence is TGTGCCAGCAGCTTCGACAGGGGATCCTACGAGCAGTACGTC. As protein: CASSFDRGSYEQYV.

The chain combines TRBV6-5 with TRBJ1-5, with D hard to call. The CDR3 contains 14 residues. The V end lost 4 bases, the J end lost 2 bases, and 9 bases lay between the germline ends. Germline V gene data show CDR1 as MNHEY and CDR2 as SVGAGI. CDR3 nucleotides: TGTGCCAGCAGTTGGTCGGTGGGCAATCAGCCCCAGCATTTT. Translating gives CASSWSVGNQPQHF.

As concerns this clone: Other DNA sequences in the sample encode the same CDR3. V is TRBV28 and J is TRBJ1-5; unclear D gene. Germline V lookup: CDR1 MDHEN, CDR2 SYDVKM. This CDR3 spans 14 amino acids. The germline V and J ends were trimmed by 2 bases and 1 base, with 6 bases remaining between them. The DNA of the CDR3 is TGTGCCAGCAGTTTAGGCGGCAGCAATCAGCCCCAGCATTTT. Its translation is CASSLGGSNQPQHF.

V and J are TRBV29-1 and TRBJ2-7; a possible D gene is TRBD2 (5 bases). Per germline, CDR1 SQVTM and CDR2 ANQGSEA. The CDR3 loop spans 13 amino acids. V lost 3 bases, J lost 9 bases, and 18 bases lay in between. The CDR3 region has the DNA TGCAGCGTTGATAAGGGTAATGAGGAGGTGCAGTACTTC. Amino acids: CSVDKGNEEVQYF.

The genes are TRBV6-1 and TRBJ2-7; 7 bases are a match to TRBD1. Germline loops: CDR1 MNHNS, CDR2 SASEGT. This CDR3 has 14 residues. V lost 6 bases and J lost 2; bases outside the gene matches: 7. This CDR3 is CASRKEGGTYEQYF. The CDR3 DNA reads as TGTGCCAGCAGGAAGGAAGGGGGCACCTACGAGCAGTACTTC.

The V call is TRBV7-3, the J call TRBJ2-5; perhaps TRBD2 as D (6 bases). Germline V lookup: CDR1 SGHTA, CDR2 FQGTGA. The CDR3 spans 14 residues. The V end lost 0 bases, the J end lost 5 bases, and 10 bases lay between the germline ends. The CDR3 protein is CASSLTSSAETQYF. The CDR3 DNA is TGTGCCAGCAGCTTAACTTCTAGCGCTGAGACCCAGTACTTC.

J is TRBJ1-5 and V is TRBV28, with 10 positions matching TRBD1. The junction had 16 bases not matched to a gene; V was cut back by 6 bases and J by 5 bases. In germline, CDR1 is MDHEN, CDR2 SYDVKM. This CDR3 contains 18 residues. CDR3 sequence (DNA): TGTGCCAGCAGCTTTATGGGGGGCAGGACAGGGGGAGATCAGCCCCAGCATTTT. Protein: CASSFMGGRTGGDQPQHF.

This clone was counted only a few times. The chain employs TRBV27 and TRBJ1-6; D may be TRBD1 (5 bases). Trimming shortened V by 6 bases and J by 8 bases, and 11 bases separated the two germline ends. The germline CDR1 and CDR2 sequences are MNHEY and SMNVEV (reference sequence). This CDR3 has 13 amino acids. CDR3: CASSPAGYSPLHF. The CDR3 coding sequence is TGTGCCAGCAGCCCCGCAGGGTATTCACCCCTCCACTTT.